The clone carrying this TCR beta chain occurred once. Its antigen is unidentified. Profiling relied on immunoSEQ multiplex PCR, and the TCRdb table lists in-frame clones only, not all of them. The sample shows tens of thousands of clones, roughly 95% of them seen only once. Noted time point: recipient sample about 28 days before transplant, after cytoreduction. This specimen belongs to a study of T cell clonotyping in hematopoietic cell transplantation. Regarding the study as a whole: Higher Inverse Simpson Index values in graft donor and pretransplant recipient predicted broader posttransplant TCR diversity.

CDR1 and CDR2 (germline): MDHEN, SYDVKM. Losses at the gene ends were 7 bases for V and 6 bases for J; bases not matched to a gene: 8. The CDR3 extends over 13 amino acids. The material was peripheral blood mononuclear cells, obtained before stem cell transplant. J is TRBJ1-2 and V is TRBV28; the match to TRBD1 covers 7 bases. This clonotype was obtained from a man aged 40-49 years with chronic myeloid leukemia. Some clones in this sample may be carry-over from other donors' samples. CDR3 region: CASIVSGGDGYTF. CDR3 DNA sequence: TGTGCCAGCATCGTATCAGGGGGGGATGGCTACACCTTC.